Presented here are 13 T cell receptor beta chains from one specimen sequenced in a study of cytomegalovirus exposure and HLA in healthy donors. Primers for the PCR totalled 60 Vbeta and 13 Jbeta. Measured with immunoSEQ multiplex PCR; TCRdb has only the in-frame clones, and not every one. Its table lists about 48,000 clones. The sequencing input was PBMCs. The receptors stem from a male donor in good health and CMV-seropositive.

V is TRBV7-2 and J is TRBJ1-1; 7 nucleotides align to TRBD1. The CDR3 sequence is 15 residues long. Losses at the gene ends were 0 bases for V and 5 bases for J; bases not matched to a gene: 6. The germline CDR1 and CDR2 sequences are SGHTA and FQGNSA. The CDR3 DNA reads TGTGCCAGCAGCTTAGCGCATAGGGGGCGGACTGAAGCTTTCTTT. Protein: CASSLAHRGRTEAFF.

The V gene is TRBV6-5, the J gene TRBJ2-1; D ambiguous. The CDR3 extends over 11 amino acids. Germline CDR1 is MNHEY and CDR2 is SVGAGI. The V gene lost 6 bases and the J gene lost 8 bases, with 8 bases spanning the gap. CDR3 nucleotide sequence: TGTGCCAGCAGGAGGAGCGATGAGCAGTTCTTC. This gives the protein CASRRSDEQFF.

The V gene is TRBV2, the J gene TRBJ1-1, with D hard to call. The CDR3 runs to 13 residues. From germline, CDR1 is SNHLY and CDR2 FYNNEI. V was cut by 8 bases and J by 0 bases, with 10 bases left in between. The CDR3 sequence: CASSGEVNTEAFF. DNA for the CDR3: TGTGCCAGCTCCGGGGAGGTGAACACTGAAGCTTTCTTT.

The chain uses TRBV14 and TRBJ2-3, with TRBD2 matching over 11 bases. The CDR3 extends over 17 amino acids. Germline lookup yields CDR1 SGHDN and CDR2 FVKESK. V was clipped by 3 bases and J by 5 bases; unmatched bases: 10. CDR3 protein: CASSHVVAGGRRDTQYF. CDR3 sequence (DNA): TGTGCCAGCAGCCATGTGGTAGCGGGGGGGCGGAGAGATACGCAGTATTTT.

This rearrangement joins TRBV28 to TRBJ1-4; 11 bases fit TRBD1. The CDR3 sequence is 14 residues long. The germline CDR1 and CDR2 sequences are MDHEN and SYDVKM. Trimming removed 2 bases from V and 7 bases from J; junction bases left unmatched: 0. The CDR3 here is CASSLGTGGEKLFF. The DNA of the CDR3 is TGTGCCAGCAGTTTAGGGACAGGGGGTGAAAAACTGTTTTTT.

J is TRBJ1-2 and V is TRBV28, with 7 bases that match TRBD1. The CDR3 is 12 residues long. Trimming removed 4 bases from V and 8 bases from J; junction bases left unmatched: 4. Germline CDR1 is MDHEN and CDR2 is SYDVKM. The CDR3 protein is CASSSWTGGYTF. CDR3 coding DNA: TGTGCCAGCAGTTCATGGACAGGCGGCTACACCTTC.

This chain links TRBV19 with TRBJ2-7, with 10 bases aligning to TRBD2. The CDR3 totals 15 residues. With V trimmed by 1 base and J by 2 bases, 2 bases remained unmatched. CDR1 and CDR2 (germline): LNHDA, SQIVND (reference sequence). The CDR3 is CASSIVAGGTYEQYF. CDR3 bases: TGTGCCAGTAGTATAGTAGCGGGGGGTACCTACGAGCAGTACTTC.

The chain couples TRBV6-6 to TRBJ2-7; TRBD1 matches at 9 bases. This CDR3 comprises 14 residues. V trimming: 1 base; J trimming: 2 bases; junction bases outside the gene matches: 0. The germline CDR1 and CDR2 sequences are MNHNY and SVGAGI (reference sequence). CDR3 in DNA: TGTGCCAGCAGTTACTGGGACAGGGCCTACGAGCAGTACTTC. This translates into CASSYWDRAYEQYF.

The chain carries TRBV30 and TRBJ1-1, with D possibly TRBD1 on 5 matching bases. Trimming removed 5 bases at V and 0 bases at J, with 10 bases between. CDR3 length: 13 residues. Germline CDR1 reads GTSNPN; CDR2 reads SVGIG (reference sequence). The CDR3 sequence is CAWAEGLNTEAFF. The CDR3 DNA follows: TGTGCCTGGGCGGAGGGGTTGAACACTGAAGCTTTCTTT.

The genes are TRBV11-2 and TRBJ1-5; 7 bases fit TRBD1. The CDR3 totals 14 residues. The V gene end was trimmed by 6 bases and the J gene end by 1 base; junction bases not matched to a gene: 3. Germline CDR1 reads SGHAT; CDR2 reads FQNNGV. CDR3 DNA sequence: TGTGCCAGCAGGGCGACAGGGAGCAATCAGCCCCAGCATTTT. This encodes CASRATGSNQPQHF.

The chain couples TRBV19 to TRBJ2-3, with 13 bases matching TRBD2. V gave up 10 bases and J gave up 3 bases; unmatched junction bases: 10. The CDR3 consists of 16 residues. Germline values: CDR1 LNHDA, CDR2 SQIVND (reference sequence). CDR3 sequence reads: CATSGSLAGGTDTQYF. The CDR3 bases are TGTGCCACATCTGGATCACTAGCGGGGGGGACAGATACGCAGTATTTT.

The V call is TRBV10-1, the J call TRBJ2-5, with D possibly being TRBD1 (6 bases). The end of the DNA is better explained by TRBJ2-7, so the J call may be wrong. The V gene's germline CDR1 is WNHNN and CDR2 SYGVQD (reference sequence). The CDR3 loop spans 16 amino acids. The CDR3 DNA follows: TGCGCCAGCAGGAGAGGGGTAGTGACAGGATCCTACGAGCAGTACTTC. Protein sequence: CASRRGVVTGSYEQYF.

This sequence joins TRBV12-5 and TRBJ1-2; D is perhaps TRBD1 (6 bases). Germline CDR1 and CDR2: LGHNT and FRNRAP. The CDR3 consists of 16 residues. Trimming removed 5 bases from V and 5 bases from J, with 21 bases in between. In nucleotides, the CDR3 is TGTGCTAGTGGTCCCCGTGGGGAGGGGGAAGGGTATGGCTACACCTTC. The encoded protein is CASGPRGEGEGYGYTF. The whole variable domain, filled in from reference TRBV12-5 and TRBJ1-2, reads DARVTQTPRHKVTEMGQEVTMRCQPILGHNTVFWYRQTMMQGLELLAYFRNRAPLDDSGMPKDRFSAEMPDATLATLKIQPSEPRDSAVYFCASGPRGEGEGYGYTFGSGTRLTVV.